A single sample is the source of the 24 T cell receptor beta chains below, sequenced in a study of blood T cells in healthy people across ages. The authors ran a second PCR of 7 to 11 cycles using a sample-barcoded 5' primer and a J-beta primer mix. Each CDR3 protein is one row after TCRdb ran MiXCR on the 5' RACE reads. The sample carries 450,000 to 700,000 distinct CDR3 sequences, about 25% recorded once. The specimen sequenced was blood. These receptors were obtained from a woman aged 70-85 years in good health.

This clonotype was seen only a few times. CDR3 coding DNA: TGCAGTGCTAGAGATCGGGTCAGACACAACTATGGCTACACCTTC. Protein product: CSARDRVRHNYGYTF. V is TRBV20-1 and J is TRBJ1-2; no clear D. Trimming removed 0 bases from V and 2 bases from J, with 13 bases in between. This CDR3 is 15 amino acids long. The germline CDR1 and CDR2 sequences are DFQATT and SNEGSKA (reference sequence).

This clonotype was observed once. The chain employs TRBV6-2 or TRBV6-3 and TRBJ2-1, with 15 bases aligning to TRBD2. From germline, CDR1 is MNHEY and CDR2 SVGEGT. V dropped 4 bases and J dropped 2; count of bases not matched to a gene: 3. CDR3 size: 17 residues. The CDR3 sequence is CASSFGLAGGPYNEQFF. The CDR3 DNA reads as TGTGCCAGCAGTTTTGGACTAGCGGGGGGGCCCTACAATGAGCAGTTCTTC.

The chain is built from TRBV13 and TRBJ2-7; D assignment may be TRBD1 or TRBD2 (6 bases each). The germline V and J ends were trimmed by 9 bases and 3 bases, with 15 bases remaining between them. The CDR3 length is 13 residues. From germline, CDR1 is PRHDT and CDR2 FYEKMQ (reference sequence). CDR3 protein: CASRGADSYEQYF. CDR3 nucleotides: TGTGCCAGTAGGGGGGCTGATAGCTACGAGCAGTACTTC. The variable domain in full, completed from reference TRBV13 and TRBJ2-7, reads AAGVIQSPRHLIKEKRETATLKCYPIPRHDTVYWYQQGPGQDPQFLISFYEKMQSDKGSIPDRFSAQQFSDYHSELNMSSLELGDSALYFCASRGADSYEQYFGPGTRLTVT.

The sample holds a few counts of this clonotype. The chain links TRBV20-1 to TRBJ1-2, with a possible D match to TRBD1 (6 bases). The V gene's germline CDR1 is DFQATT and CDR2 SNEGSKA (reference sequence). The CDR3 length is 14 residues. V lost 5 bases and J 6 bases, leaving 19 bases between the germline ends. The CDR3 DNA reads TGCAGTGCTCCCTCCATTACAGGGATCAATGGCTACACCTTC. Residues: CSAPSITGINGYTF.

In this sample, this clonotype turned up many times. This chain joins TRBV29-1 and TRBJ1-1, with a possible D match to TRBD1 (6 bases). Trimming left V 6 bases short and J 8 bases short, with 13 bases between. From germline, CDR1 is SQVTM and CDR2 ANQGSEA. The CDR3 has 11 amino acids. CDR3 amino acids: CSVSGTIEAFF. CDR3 sequence (DNA): TGCAGCGTCTCCGGGACAATCGAAGCTTTCTTT.

As to this clonotype: Given the absence of the conserved phenylalanine or tryptophan at the CDR3 end, a read error is likely. The CDR3: CASSVPQGTQYL. The CDR3 DNA reads TGTGCCAGCAGCGTACCACAGGGAACTCAGTACCTC. The chain is built from TRBV7-9 and TRBJ2-4; tentative D call: TRBD1 (6 bases). Germline CDR1 reads SEHNR; CDR2 reads FQNEAQ (reference sequence). V was pared by 5 bases and J by 12 bases, with 14 bases between. This CDR3 is built from 12 residues.

With respect to this clonotype: This could be a read error, since a much larger clone is one nucleotide away. The V call is TRBV6-6, the J call TRBJ1-1; D is perhaps TRBD1 (6 bases). There are 15 residues in the CDR3. Germline values: CDR1 MNHNY, CDR2 SVGAGI (reference sequence). The V and J ends lost 2 bases and 5 bases respectively, with 15 bases between them. CDR3 nucleotides: TGTGCCAGCAGTTACACTACAGGGAGGCAAACTGAAGCTTTCTTT. Its translation: CASSYTTGRQTEAFF.

The chain has TRBV12-3 or TRBV12-4 and TRBJ1-2; D gene ambiguous. With 1 base removed from V and 8 bases from J, the gap between germline ends came to 5 bases. The CDR3 length is 11 residues. CDR3 sequence (DNA): TGTGCCAGCAGTTTAGGGACGGGCTACACCTTC. Protein product: CASSLGTGYTF.

The chain is built from TRBV20-1 and TRBJ1-5; no definite D call. The length of the CDR3 is 13 residues. Germline values: CDR1 DFQATT, CDR2 SNEGSKA (reference sequence). V shed 6 bases and J shed 0 bases, with 9 bases lying between them. The CDR3 DNA sequence: TGCAGTGCCGGTCTTTATAGCAATCAGCCCCAGCATTTT. Encoded protein: CSAGLYSNQPQHF.

Turning to this clonotype: Compared with germline, one end of the junction differs, possibly owing to a read error. The chain is built from TRBV5-1 and TRBJ2-5; D perhaps matches TRBD1 (5 bases). CDR1 and CDR2 from the germline V gene are SGHRS and YFSETQ. This CDR3 region has 15 residues. CDR3 bases: TGCGCCAGCAGCACTGGACAACTACACGTAGAGGCCCAGTACTTC. Protein: CASSTGQLHVEAQYF. Looking up the rest from reference TRBV5-1 and TRBJ2-5 gives the full variable domain: KAGVTQTPRYLIKTRGQQVTLSCSPISGHRSVSWYQQTPGQGLQFLFEYFSETQRNKGNFPGRFSGRQFSNSRSEMNVSTLELGDSALYLCASSTGQLHVEAQYFGPGTRLLVL.

V is TRBV7-2 and J is TRBJ2-7, with 8 positions matching TRBD2. Per the germline V gene, CDR1 is SGHTA and CDR2 is FQGNSA. The trim removed 6 bases at V and 2 bases at J, leaving 6 bases unmatched. CDR3 length equals 14 residues. CDR3 DNA sequence: TGTGCCAGCAGTCGGGGGGGTAGCGCCTACGAGCAGTACTTC. Its translation: CASSRGGSAYEQYF.

This clonotype was counted only a few times. This chain's CDR3 is CASSLGTGWYNEQFF. The CDR3 bases are TGTGCCAGCAGCTTGGGGACAGGGTGGTACAATGAGCAGTTCTTC. The chain recombines TRBV7-6 with TRBJ2-7, with 9 positions matching TRBD1. The J call may be incorrect, as the DNA end agrees better with TRBJ2-1. Germline V gives CDR1 SGHVS, CDR2 FNYEAQ. CDR3 length equals 15 residues.

In this sample, this clonotype turned up a few times. The chain couples TRBV4-2 to TRBJ1-1, with D maybe TRBD1 (5 bases). Germline V lookup: CDR1 LGHNA, CDR2 YNFKEQ. V was pared by 3 bases and J by 8 bases, with 10 bases between. The CDR3 loop spans 12 amino acids. CDR3 coding DNA: TGTGCCAGCAGCCACCCTGGGGCGGAAGCTTTCTTT. Residues: CASSHPGAEAFF.

The sample holds a few counts of this clonotype. This chain joins TRBV2 and TRBJ2-7; D is ambiguous. V shed 7 bases and J shed 3 bases, with 13 bases lying between them. This CDR3 contains 13 residues. CDR1 is SNHLY and CDR2 is FYNNEI in the germline V gene. The CDR3 sequence is CASTMDRNYEQYF. The DNA for the CDR3 is TGTGCCAGCACTATGGATCGCAACTACGAGCAGTACTTC.

This clonotype was found many times. The chain is built from TRBV3-1 and TRBJ2-5, with D tentatively TRBD1 or TRBD2 (6 bases each). CDR1 and CDR2 from the germline V gene are LGHDT and YNNKEL (reference sequence). Trimming pared 0 bases from V and 3 bases from J, leaving 8 bases between. The CDR3 is made up of 14 amino acids. CDR3 DNA sequence: TGTGCCAGCAGCCAAGAAAGGGGGGAAGAGACCCAGTACTTC. As protein: CASSQERGEETQYF.

The table lists this clonotype with a count of one. The chain has TRBV20-1 and TRBJ2-7; 8 nucleotides line up with TRBD1. The germline V gene encodes CDR1 DFQATT and CDR2 SNEGSKA (reference sequence). V lost 5 bases and J lost 5; bases outside the gene matches: 8. The CDR3 extends over 13 amino acids. In nucleotides, the CDR3 is TGCAGTGCTGGCCGGGACAGGCCCAACGAGCAGTACTTC. Its translation is CSAGRDRPNEQYF.

The CDR3 DNA sequence: TGTGCCATCAGTGAGGCGAATGAGCAGTTCTTC. This gives the protein CAISEANEQFF. The chain carries TRBV10-3 and TRBJ2-1; D gene unclear. The V and J ends lost 2 bases and 7 bases respectively, with 3 bases between them. CDR3 size: 11 residues. Germline V gives CDR1 ENHRY, CDR2 SYGVKD.

A few counts support this clonotype. V usage is TRBV29-1 and J usage is TRBJ2-5; perhaps D is TRBD1 or TRBD2 (5 bases each). The closer fit of TRBJ2-7 to the DNA end suggests the J call may be wrong. This CDR3 has 13 residues. In germline, CDR1 is SQVTM, CDR2 ANQGSEA. CDR3 loop: CSVEVGDQYEQYF. DNA of the CDR3: TGCAGCGTTGAGGTGGGGGACCAATACGAGCAGTACTTC.

The chain uses TRBV6-2 or TRBV6-3 and TRBJ1-2, with 7 bases that match TRBD1. The CDR3 is made up of 13 amino acids. The V and J ends lost 5 bases and 3 bases, in that order; junction bases with no gene match: 3. From germline, CDR1 is MNHEY and CDR2 SVGEGT. CDR3 sequence: CASSDRADYGYTF. CDR3 in DNA: TGTGCCAGCAGTGACAGGGCTGACTATGGCTACACCTTC.

This clonotype occurred a few times. J is TRBJ2-5 and V is TRBV9; TRBD2 is a possible D gene (6 bases). The J call may not be correct, given that the DNA end is closer to TRBJ2-1. The CDR3 sequence is 13 residues long. CDR1 is SGDLS, CDR2 YYNGEE, per germline. The CDR3 reads CASSVATAGGQFF. Written as DNA, the CDR3 is TGTGCCAGCAGCGTAGCAACAGCGGGTGGGCAGTTCTTC.

This clonotype was counted between two and nine times. The CDR3, as DNA: TGCGCCAGCAGCTCTGGCATGGGAGAGACTGAAGCTTTCTTT. Its translation is CASSSGMGETEAFF. The J gene is TRBJ1-1, the V gene TRBV5-1; D remains ambiguous. The CDR3 runs to 14 residues. Germline V gene lookup returns CDR1 SGHRS and CDR2 YFSETQ. The V end lost 3 bases, the J end lost 5 bases, and 14 bases lay between the germline ends.

This clonotype has more than one count but fewer than ten. The V and J genes are TRBV6-2 or TRBV6-3 and TRBJ1-5, with D hard to call. V was cut by 8 bases and J by 7 bases, with 15 bases left in between. Germline CDR1 is MNHEY and CDR2 is SVGEGT. This CDR3 has 13 residues. The CDR3 loop reads CASCSVGSQPQHF. The CDR3 DNA is TGTGCCAGCTGTAGTGTAGGCTCCCAGCCCCAGCATTTT.

This CDR3 reads CASSQEGGQASRIQYF. For the CDR3, the DNA is TGCGCCAGCAGCCAAGAAGGCGGACAAGCCTCACGGATTCAGTACTTC. The chain has TRBV4-3 and TRBJ2-4; D is possibly TRBD1 (5 bases). The ends were cut back, 0 bases at V and 10 bases at J, with 19 bases in the middle. From germline, CDR1 is LGHNA and CDR2 YSLEER. The CDR3 length is 16 residues.

This chain connects TRBV25-1 to TRBJ1-1; TRBD1 might be the D (6 bases). This CDR3 region has 13 residues. Germline CDR1 and CDR2: MGHDK and SYGVNS. V gave up 4 bases and J gave up 6 bases, with 12 bases separating them. CDR3 in amino acids: CASSVWGAPEAFF. The CDR3 coding sequence is TGTGCCAGCAGTGTTTGGGGGGCCCCTGAAGCTTTCTTT.